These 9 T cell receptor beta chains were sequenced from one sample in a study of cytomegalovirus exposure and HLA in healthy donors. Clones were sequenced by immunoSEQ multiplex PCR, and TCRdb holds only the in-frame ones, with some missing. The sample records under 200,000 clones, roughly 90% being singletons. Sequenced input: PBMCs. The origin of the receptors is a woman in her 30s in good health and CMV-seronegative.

The CDR3 protein is CASRGTLNTEAFF. The CDR3 bases are TGCGCCAGCAGGGGCACCTTGAACACTGAAGCTTTCTTT. The gene calls are TRBV4-3 and TRBJ1-1; D not certain. V was trimmed by 6 bases and J by 0 bases, leaving 8 bases between them. The CDR3 runs 13 residues. Germline V gene data show CDR1 as LGHNA and CDR2 as YSLEER.

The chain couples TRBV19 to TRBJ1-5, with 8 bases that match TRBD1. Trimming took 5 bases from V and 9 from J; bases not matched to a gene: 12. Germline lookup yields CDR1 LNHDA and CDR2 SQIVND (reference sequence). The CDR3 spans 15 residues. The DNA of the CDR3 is TGTGCCAGTAGTCTCCTGGACAGGGTAGCGCGGCCCCAGCATTTT. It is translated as CASSLLDRVARPQHF.

Here the CDR3 reads CASSLGGWDQPQHF. As DNA, the CDR3 is TGCGCCAGCAGCTTGGGGGGTTGGGATCAGCCCCAGCATTTT. The chain couples TRBV5-1 to TRBJ1-5; no clear D gene. The germline V gene encodes CDR1 SGHRS and CDR2 YFSETQ. V was pared by 0 bases and J by 5 bases, with 9 bases between. CDR3 size: 14 residues.

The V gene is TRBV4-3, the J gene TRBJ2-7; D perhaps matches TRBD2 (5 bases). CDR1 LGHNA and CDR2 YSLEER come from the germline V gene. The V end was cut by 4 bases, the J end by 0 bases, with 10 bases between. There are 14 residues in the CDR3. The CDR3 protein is CASSPEGASYEQYF. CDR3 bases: TGCGCCAGCAGCCCAGAGGGTGCCTCCTACGAGCAGTACTTC.

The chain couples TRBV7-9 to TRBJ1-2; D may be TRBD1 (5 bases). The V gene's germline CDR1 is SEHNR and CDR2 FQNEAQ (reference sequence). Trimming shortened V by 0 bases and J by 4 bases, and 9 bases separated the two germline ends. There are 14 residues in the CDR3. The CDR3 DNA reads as TGTGCCAGCAGCTTAGCCGGGGCTATCTATGGCTACACCTTC. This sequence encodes CASSLAGAIYGYTF. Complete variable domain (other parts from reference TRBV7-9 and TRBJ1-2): DTGVSQNPRHKITKRGQNVTFRCDPISEHNRLYWYRQTLGQGPEFLTYFQNEAQLEKSRLLSDRFSAERPKGSFSTLEIQRTEQGDSAMYLCASSLAGAIYGYTFGSGTRLTVV.

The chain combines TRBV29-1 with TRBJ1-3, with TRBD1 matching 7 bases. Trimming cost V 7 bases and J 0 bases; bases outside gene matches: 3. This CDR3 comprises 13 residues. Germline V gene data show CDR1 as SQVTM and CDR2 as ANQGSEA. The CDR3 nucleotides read TGCAGCGGACAGGGATCCTCTGGAAACACCATATATTTT. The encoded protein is CSGQGSSGNTIYF.

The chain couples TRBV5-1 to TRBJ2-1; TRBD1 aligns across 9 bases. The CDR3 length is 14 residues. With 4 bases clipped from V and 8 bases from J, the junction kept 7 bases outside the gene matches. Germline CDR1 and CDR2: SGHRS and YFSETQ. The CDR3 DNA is TGCGCCAGCAGCGGGGGACAGGGAATTCATGAGCAGTTCTTC. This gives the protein CASSGGQGIHEQFF.

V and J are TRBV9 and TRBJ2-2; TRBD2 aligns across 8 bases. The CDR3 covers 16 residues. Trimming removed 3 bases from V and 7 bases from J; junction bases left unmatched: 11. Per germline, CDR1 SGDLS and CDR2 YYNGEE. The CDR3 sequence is CASSDAGTSVLGELFF. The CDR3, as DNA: TGTGCCAGCAGCGATGCAGGGACTAGTGTACTCGGGGAGCTGTTTTTT.

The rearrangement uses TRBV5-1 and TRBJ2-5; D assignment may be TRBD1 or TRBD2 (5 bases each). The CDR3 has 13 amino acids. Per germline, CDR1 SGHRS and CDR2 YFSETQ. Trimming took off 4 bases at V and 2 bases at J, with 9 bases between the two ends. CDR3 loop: CASSLEGQETQYF. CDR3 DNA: TGCGCCAGCAGCCTCGAGGGGCAAGAGACCCAGTACTTC.